This T cell receptor (beta chain) was obtained from a study of blood T cell repertoires in COVID-19. Looking at the study overall: Some COVID-19 samples were acute and others convalescent; all came from the United States, Italy and Spain. T cells, B-cell-depleted T cells, or PBMCs provided the cDNA or gDNA that served as material.

Trimming at V came to 4 bases and at J to 7 bases, leaving 5 bases not matched to a gene. The CDR3 covers 12 residues. The germline CDR1 and CDR2 sequences are SQVTM and ANQGSEA. In the original workflow: By means of reference gene primer amplification, nucleated cell counts were estimated. Sequenced by immunoSEQ multiplex PCR; TCRdb stores in-frame clones only, minus some. Clone size and the V and J calls come from that table; the DNA yielded D and trimming. The sample gives approximately 90,000 clones, roughly 84% of which show up once; around 29% is in the top ten. This clonotype was obtained from a woman over 75 with active or convalescent COVID-19. Sequenced: peripheral blood. The V and J genes are TRBV29-1 and TRBJ1-2; 8 bases match TRBD1. The CDR3 region has the DNA TGCAGCGTTGGGACAGGGAACGGTGGCTACACCTTC. Translating it yields CSVGTGNGGYTF.